The sequence of this TCR beta chain was determined in a study of blood T cell repertoires in COVID-19. Per the germline V gene, CDR1 is SGHNT and CDR2 is YYREEE (reference sequence). The CDR3 extends over 16 amino acids. V was pared by 5 bases and J by 1 base, with 10 bases of the junction left unmatched. This clone was recorded only once. The table came from immunoSEQ multiplex PCR; TCRdb's copy has only in-frame clones and leaves some out. The sample shows 240,000 or so clones, around 84% of them seen only once. The receptor was derived from a woman aged 18-30 years with acute or convalescent COVID-19. Source material: peripheral blood. The chain is built from TRBV5-4 and TRBJ1-2; the match to TRBD1 covers 8 bases. The CDR3, as DNA: TGTGCCAGCAGGAGGGGGGGACAGGATAATAACTATGGCTACACCTTC. Encoded protein: CASRRGGQDNNYGYTF.